This record looks at one T cell receptor beta chain sequence and its context. The data were produced by immunoSEQ multiplex PCR, yet TCRdb's version contains in-frame clones alone and is incomplete. Altogether under 150,000 clones are present, about 95% being singletons, with the ten largest covering 0.024%. These data come from a study of human thymus T cells. Resections that were taken during corrective heart surgery supplied the thymus tissue. All donors were healthy Finnish infants who were undergoing corrective surgery to treat congenital heart defects. The specimen sequenced was thymus tissue. This TCR was recovered from a boy less than two years old with a congenital heart defect but otherwise immunologically healthy.

CDR3 loop: CASSFTSGGARNEQFF. The DNA of the CDR3 is TGTGCCAGCAGCTTTACTAGCGGGGGGGCCCGCAATGAGCAGTTCTTC. The chain uses TRBV7-9 and TRBJ2-1; 13 bases fit TRBD2. V lost 3 bases, J lost 6 bases, and 5 bases stayed unmatched. Germline values: CDR1 SEHNR, CDR2 FQNEAQ (reference sequence). This CDR3 contains 16 residues.